This T cell receptor (beta chain) was identified in a study of T cell responses to AZD1222 COVID-19 vaccine. Study-wide results and limits: The CD4 TCRs associated with vaccination extended across spike and predominated at 160-218 and 743-854.

Germline V CDR1 and CDR2: LGHDT, YNNKEL (reference sequence). J lost 12 bases, V lost 4 bases, and 5 bases had no gene match. The CDR3 loop spans 12 amino acids. As to this clone: What it recognizes is unknown.

Assay used: immunoSEQ multiplex PCR; TCRdb lists only in-frame clones, some missing. In the table there are 110,000 to 150,000 clones, roughly 94% of which are singletons. The TCR comes from an adult in good health. V and J are TRBV3-1 (or the pseudogene TRBV3-2) and TRBJ2-1, with 8 nucleotides matching TRBD1. The input for sequencing was peripheral blood, taken on day 0 of AZD1222 vaccination. The CDR3 coding sequence is TGTGCCAGCAGCCCAGACGGGACAGGGCAGTTCTTC. Translated: CASSPDGTGQFF.